These T cell receptor beta chains were read from a single sample in a study of early T cells in non-severe SARS-CoV-2 infection. In TCRdb, the 5' RACE reads were re-called with MiXCR into one record per CDR3 protein. The sample consists of some 64,000 distinct CDR3 sequences, around 13% of them appearing once. The sequencing input was whole blood. These receptors all come from an adult who was a healthcare worker with PCR-confirmed SARS-CoV-2 infection or an uninfected control (not recorded which). The CDR3 runs from the conserved cysteine through the conserved F or W. A D gene is named only where the DNA matches it firmly. Clone size is given for some rows only: seen once, a few or many times, or a class if the clone is expanded.

clone_size d_call j_call v_call cdr3_nt cdr3_aa
many TRBD2 TRBJ2-1 TRBV2 TGTGCCAGCAGCGCCGAGAGCGGGAGTTCCTACAATGAGCAGTTCTTC CASSAESGSSYNEQFF
many NA TRBJ2-2 TRBV7-3 TGTGCCAGCAGCTATCAGGGTGCCGGGGAGCTGTTTTTT CASSYQGAGELFF
NA TRBD2 TRBJ2-7 TRBV7-9 TGTGCCAGCAGCTTAGCTTTAGCGGGAGGTGATCTACGCGAGCAGTACTTC CASSLALAGGDLREQYF
NA NA TRBJ2-5 TRBV10-3 TGTGCCATCTCTGCTACCCCGGAGACCCAGTACTTC CAISATPETQYF
NA TRBD1 TRBJ1-2 TRBV20-1 TGCAGTGCTAGCCGGGACAGGGGTGATGGCTACACCTTC CSASRDRGDGYTF
NA TRBD1 TRBJ1-1 TRBV30 TGTGCCTGGTTACAGGGGGCTGGAGCTTTCTTT CAWLQGAGAFF
few NA TRBJ2-1 TRBV11-1 TGTGCCAGCAGCTTCCCAGGCTCCTACAATGAGCAGTTCTTC CASSFPGSYNEQFF
few TRBD2 TRBJ2-1 TRBV5-1 TGCGCCAGCAGCTCCATAGCGGGAGGGTTCTACAATGAGCAGTTCTTC CASSSIAGGFYNEQFF
NA NA TRBJ2-3 TRBV28 TGTGCCAGCAGCCTGACTAGGAGCGGAGATACGCAGTATTTT CASSLTRSGDTQYF
few NA TRBJ2-1 TRBV6-2/TRBV6-3 TGTGCCAGCACCGACCCCGGGACACAATTTAATGAGCAGTTCTTC CASTDPGTQFNEQFF
few NA TRBJ2-7 TRBV6-5 TGTGCCAGCAGTTGGAGCGTTCCCGGTGGACAGCTTTACGAGCAGTACTTC CASSWSVPGGQLYEQYF
NA NA TRBJ2-7 TRBV7-3 TGTGCCAGCAGCACCTTAGGAGGGTTCGAGCAGTACTTC CASSTLGGFEQYF
many NA TRBJ2-5 TRBV3-1 TGTGCCAGCAGCCAAGTTCCAACGTCAAGGGGGGTCGCGGAGACCCAGTACTTC CASSQVPTSRGVAETQYF
few NA TRBJ2-7 TRBV11-2 TGTGCCAGCAACCCAGGGAGCTCCTACGAGCAGTACTTC CASNPGSSYEQYF
NA TRBD1 TRBJ2-7 TRBV29-1 TGCAGCGTTGAAGAGGGGACAGGGTGGTACTTC CSVEEGTGWYF
few TRBD1 TRBJ2-7 TRBV9 TGTGCCAGCAGCTCCGGGGGGACAGGGGGCTACGAGCAGTACTTC CASSSGGTGGYEQYF